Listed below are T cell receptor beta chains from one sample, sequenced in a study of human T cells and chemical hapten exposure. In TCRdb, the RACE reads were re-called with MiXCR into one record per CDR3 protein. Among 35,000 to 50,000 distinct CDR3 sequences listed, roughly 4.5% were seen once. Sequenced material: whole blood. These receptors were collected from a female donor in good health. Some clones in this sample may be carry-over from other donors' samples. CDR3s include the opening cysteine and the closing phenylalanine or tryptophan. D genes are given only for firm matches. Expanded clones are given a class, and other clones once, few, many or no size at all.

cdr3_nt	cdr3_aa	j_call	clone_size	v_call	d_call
TGTGCCAGCACAAGGGGGCAAGGCTATGGCTACACCTTC	CASTRGQGYGYTF	TRBJ1-2	many	TRBV6-5	TRBD1
TGTGCCAGCAGCCAAGATTTTCGGGGTACTGAAGCTTTCTTT	CASSQDFRGTEAFF	TRBJ1-1	many	TRBV3-1	.
TGTGCCAGCACCGAAAACTACGCGAACACCGGGGAGCTGTTTTTT	CASTENYANTGELFF	TRBJ2-2	many	TRBV2	.
TGTGCCTGGAGTAAGGGGACAGGGTCTTCTGAAGCTTTCTTT	CAWSKGTGSSEAFF	TRBJ1-1	many	TRBV30	TRBD1
TGTGCCAGCAGTCGGACAGGGGAAAACACTGAAGCTTTCTTT	CASSRTGENTEAFF	TRBJ1-1	many	TRBV27	TRBD1
TGTGCCAGCAGCCCGGGACAGATATATTCACCCCTCCACTTT	CASSPGQIYSPLHF	TRBJ1-6	many	TRBV6-5	TRBD1
TGTGCCAGCAGGGAGGATCCAGATCCCAGTTCGGGCCTCCACTTT	CASREDPDPSSGLHF	TRBJ1-6	.	TRBV2	.
TGTGCCATCAGTGAGTCGAGTTTTTCGGCCTTTAGGAAAAATGAGCAGTTCTTC	CAISESSFSAFRKNEQFF	TRBJ2-1	few	TRBV10-3	.
TGTGCCAGCAGCTCACAGGGGGATACTGAAGCTTTCTTT	CASSSQGDTEAFF	TRBJ1-1	many	TRBV7-2	TRBD1
TGTGCCAGCCCGGGGGGGGCCAGAGATTCACCCCTCCACTTT	CASPGGARDSPLHF	TRBJ1-6	many	TRBV6-1	.
TGTGCCAGCAGTGGTCGGGATATGGGAACAAACTACTTC	CASSGRDMGTNYF	TRBJ2-7	many	TRBV2	.
TGTGCCAGCAGCGTGGGCCAGCGGGGGACTGAAGCTTTCTTT	CASSVGQRGTEAFF	TRBJ1-1	many	TRBV9	.
TGTGCCACCAGCCCCCTCAATCAGCCCCAGCATTTT	CATSPLNQPQHF	TRBJ1-5	many	TRBV15	.
TGCAGTGCTAGGGGGACAGGGCAGGGCTCCTACAATGAGCAGTTCTTC	CSARGTGQGSYNEQFF	TRBJ2-1	many	TRBV20-1	TRBD1
TGTGCCAGCAGCCAAGGGACAGGATTATACGAGCAGTACTTC	CASSQGTGLYEQYF	TRBJ2-7	.	TRBV3-1	TRBD1
TGTGCCAGCAGCGTCGGGACTAGCGGAAATACGCAGTATTTT	CASSVGTSGNTQYF	TRBJ2-3	many	TRBV6-5	TRBD2
TGTGCCAGCAGCTCGGGCCCGGCGGTCTACGAGCAGTACTTC	CASSSGPAVYEQYF	TRBJ2-7	many	TRBV7-2	.
TGCAGTGTTAGGGCCGGACTAGAGTACTTC	CSVRAGLEYF	TRBJ2-7	many	TRBV20-1	TRBD2
TGCAGTGCTCCCACGGGACAGGGGGCTCGATCACCCCTCCACTTT	CSAPTGQGARSPLHF	TRBJ1-6	.	TRBV20-1	TRBD1
TGTGCCAGCAGCCAGAGCCAACAGGGGGCGTTCAATCAGCCCCAGCATTTT	CASSQSQQGAFNQPQHF	TRBJ1-5	few	TRBV14	TRBD1
TGTGCCAGCACCCCCACAGGGTCTGTGGTAAATGAGCAGTTCTTC	CASTPTGSVVNEQFF	TRBJ2-1	many	TRBV12-3/TRBV12-4	.
TGCAGCGTTGAAGGGAGCAGCGGTGAAAAACTGTTTTTT	CSVEGSSGEKLFF	TRBJ1-4	many	TRBV29-1	.
TGTGCCAGCAGTCTTAGAAAAGCGGAAGGGTTTACCTACGAGCAGTACTTC	CASSLRKAEGFTYEQYF	TRBJ2-7	many	TRBV12-3/TRBV12-4	.
TGTGCCAGCAGTATAGGAGGTGGCTACACCTTC	CASSIGGGYTF	TRBJ1-2	few	TRBV6-6	.
TGCGCCAGCAGCCAAATGGGATGGGGGCAGGGCCGTCGGAACACTGAAGCTTTCTTT	CASSQMGWGQGRRNTEAFF	TRBJ1-1	.	TRBV4-1	.
TGTGCCAGCAGAACCGGAAGCAAAGAGACCCAGTACTTC	CASRTGSKETQYF	TRBJ2-5	many	TRBV3-1	.
TGCAGCGTTGCGATAGCGGGAGCAAGGGAGACCCAGTACTTC	CSVAIAGARETQYF	TRBJ2-5	many	TRBV29-1	TRBD2
TGTGCCAGCAGTTACTCGAGTAGTAACTCTAACTATGGCTACACCTTC	CASSYSSSNSNYGYTF	TRBJ1-2	few	TRBV6-6	.